This entry lists 31 T cell receptor beta chains sequenced from one sample in a study of vaccination effects on CD4 cells after COVID-19. Sequencing was performed with immunoSEQ multiplex PCR; in TCRdb, only in-frame clones are kept and a portion is missing. This table holds tens of thousands of clones, 60% to 85% found once. These receptors' antigens are unknown. Isolating CD4+ T cells followed more than 9 days of culture. Sequences were derived from CD4+ T cells from PBMCs cultured without peptide, sampled before COVID-19 vaccination. The receptors come from a human donor who received a COVID-19 vaccine.

The chain combines TRBV10-3 with TRBJ2-2; maybe TRBD2 (6 bases). Trimming shortened V by 6 bases and J by 6 bases, and 17 bases separated the two germline ends. Germline CDR1 reads ENHRY; CDR2 reads SYGVKD. This CDR3 has 15 amino acids. Here the CDR3 DNA reads TGTGCCATCAGCGAATACGGACTATCTGCCGGGGAGCTGTTTTTT. Amino acids: CAISEYGLSAGELFF.

The rearrangement uses TRBV15 and TRBJ1-1, with D unclear. This CDR3 has 15 amino acids. Germline V gives CDR1 LNHNV, CDR2 YYDKDF (reference sequence). V lost 4 bases to trimming and J lost 0 bases, with 12 bases between them. In DNA, the CDR3 is TGTGCCACCAGCAACCCGGGCCAGCTGAACACTGAAGCTTTCTTT. Protein product: CATSNPGQLNTEAFF.

This clone was seen only a few times. The chain couples TRBV19 to TRBJ1-5; a weak D match, TRBD1 (6 bases). Looked up from germline, CDR1 is LNHDA and CDR2 is SQIVND (reference sequence). The V end was cut by 3 bases, the J end by 3 bases, with 27 bases between. The CDR3 consists of 20 residues. The CDR3 is CASSIGWAGVGGPINQPQHF. The CDR3 nucleotides are TGTGCCAGTAGTATTGGTTGGGCAGGGGTAGGTGGGCCGATCAATCAGCCCCAGCATTTT.

The V gene is TRBV5-1, the J gene TRBJ1-1; TRBD1 aligns across 7 bases. Germline assignment: CDR1 SGHRS and CDR2 YFSETQ. The CDR3 extends over 14 amino acids. Unmatched junction bases numbered 10, after V lost 4 bases and J lost 7 bases. The CDR3: CASSVGQAGGEAFF. Here the CDR3 DNA reads TGCGCCAGCAGCGTAGGACAGGCGGGTGGTGAAGCTTTCTTT.

V is TRBV4-2 and J is TRBJ1-4; perhaps TRBD1 as D (6 bases). The CDR3 has 15 residues. CDR1 is LGHNA and CDR2 is YNFKEQ in the germline V gene. Trimming took 1 base from V and 4 from J, leaving 10 bases between them. The CDR3 region has the DNA TGTGCCAGCAGCCAAGTCGGGGGCGTTAATGAAAAACTGTTTTTT. This translates into CASSQVGGVNEKLFF.

This chain uses TRBV7-3 with TRBJ1-6; tentative D call: TRBD1 (5 bases). Trimming removed 2 bases at V and 8 bases at J, with 10 bases between. Germline-derived CDR1 and CDR2 are SGHTA and FQGTGA. CDR3 length: 14 residues. Here the CDR3 reads CASSLDGQDSPLHF. The CDR3 DNA follows: TGTGCCAGCAGCTTAGACGGACAAGATTCACCCCTCCACTTT.

This clone was observed a few times. The chain recombines TRBV5-3 with TRBJ2-1; D remains ambiguous. TRBV5-3 is annotated as an ORF whose role is uncertain. The V end lost 0 bases, the J end lost 0 bases, and 10 bases lay between the germline ends. The CDR3 extends over 16 amino acids. The CDR3 DNA is TGTGCCAGAAGCTTGGCACCCCGAGTCTCCTACAATGAGCAGTTCTTC. As protein: CARSLAPRVSYNEQFF.

The V gene is TRBV18, the J gene TRBJ1-5; D remains ambiguous. V was trimmed by 8 bases and J by 5 bases, leaving 10 bases between them. Germline lookup yields CDR1 KGHSH and CDR2 LQKENI. The CDR3 sequence is 12 residues long. CDR3 sequence (DNA): TGTGCCAGCGAGACGTCCTATCAGCCCCAGCATTTT. It encodes CASETSYQPQHF.

This chain's CDR3 is CASSQVGGGDTQYF. In DNA form, the CDR3 reads TGTGCCAGCAGCCAGGTAGGGGGTGGAGATACGCAGTATTTT. The chain recombines TRBV14 with TRBJ2-3, with D perhaps TRBD1 (6 bases). Deletions cut 3 bases from V and 5 bases from J, with 12 bases between. This CDR3 contains 14 residues. Germline CDR1 is SGHDN and CDR2 is FVKESK.

The chain joins TRBV4-3 to TRBJ2-4; D assignment may be TRBD1 or TRBD2 (5 bases each). Germline CDR1 and CDR2: LGHNA and YSLEER. V lost 6 bases and J lost 1, with 13 bases in between. The CDR3 is 15 residues long. The CDR3 spells CASRPTGTAKNIQYF. The DNA for the CDR3 is TGCGCCAGCAGACCGACCGGGACGGCCAAAAACATTCAGTACTTC.

The J gene is TRBJ1-4, the V gene TRBV21-1; the table calls TRBD1, which could not be checked here. TRBV21-1 is flagged as a pseudogene. This CDR3 has 16 residues. CDR3 in DNA: TGTGCCAGCAGCAAAGTGACAGGGCCGAGGAATGAAAAACTGTTTTTT. This sequence encodes CASSKVTGPRNEKLFF.

The chain combines TRBV7-2 with TRBJ1-2; D gene ambiguous. CDR1 SGHTA and CDR2 FQGNSA come from the germline V gene. Trimming cost V 2 bases and J 4 bases, with 14 bases left between them. This CDR3 has 15 amino acids. The DNA for the CDR3 is TGTGCCAGCAGCTTACAACGGGATTTCCTCTATGGCTACACCTTC. Protein sequence: CASSLQRDFLYGYTF.

This clone was seen a handful of times. This chain links TRBV4-2 with TRBJ2-1; 9 bases agree with TRBD1. This CDR3 has 15 residues. The germline V gene encodes CDR1 LGHNA and CDR2 YNFKEQ. The V gene end was trimmed by 1 base and the J gene end by 4 bases; junction bases not matched to a gene: 2. In nucleotides, the CDR3 is TGTGCCAGCAGCCAAGGGGGACAGGGTTACAATGAGCAGTTCTTC. Translated, it gives CASSQGGQGYNEQFF.

This chain uses TRBV5-6 with TRBJ2-7; 9 bases are a match to TRBD1. Unmatched junction bases numbered 2, after V lost 4 bases and J lost 3 bases. There are 13 residues in the CDR3. Germline V gene lookup returns CDR1 SGHDT and CDR2 YYEEEE. CDR3 sequence: CASSTGQGYEQYV. The CDR3, as DNA: TGTGCCAGCAGCACGGGACAGGGCTACGAGCAGTACGTC.

V is TRBV6-2 or TRBV6-3 and J is TRBJ2-1; 9 positions agree with TRBD1. V shed 2 bases and J 9 bases; nucleotides not matched to a gene: 8. The CDR3 is 15 amino acids. Per germline, CDR1 MNHEY and CDR2 SVGEGT. DNA of the CDR3: TGTGCCAGCAGTTACGAGACAGGGGGTCGGGGTGAGCAGTTCTTC. Translated, it gives CASSYETGGRGEQFF.

The gene calls are TRBV3-1 (or the pseudogene TRBV3-2) and TRBJ1-1; TRBD1 matches at 7 bases. The J segment lost 1 base and the V segment lost 3 bases, leaving 5 bases of the junction unmatched. CDR3 size: 15 residues. Germline V gene data show CDR1 as LGHDT and CDR2 as YNNKEL (reference sequence). CDR3 sequence reads: CASSQADRANTEAFF. CDR3 coding DNA: TGTGCCAGCAGCCAGGCTGACAGGGCGAACACTGAAGCTTTCTTT.

The chain employs TRBV2 and TRBJ2-1, with TRBD1 identical over 7 bases. This CDR3 has 15 amino acids. Trimming removed 2 bases from V and 2 bases from J; junction bases left unmatched: 3. Per the germline V gene, CDR1 is SNHLY and CDR2 is FYNNEI. In nucleotides, the CDR3 is TGTGCCAGCAGTGAAACCGGGACAGCCTACAATGAGCAGTTCTTC. Its translation: CASSETGTAYNEQFF.

This chain links TRBV5-1 with TRBJ1-2; D ambiguous. This CDR3 is 15 amino acids long. Germline V gives CDR1 SGHRS, CDR2 YFSETQ. With 0 bases removed from V and 8 bases from J, the gap between germline ends came to 17 bases. The DNA for the CDR3 is TGCGCCAGCAGCTTGGATTCCGACTCTCTCAGGGGCTACACCTTC. It encodes CASSLDSDSLRGYTF.

This clone showed up just a few times. This chain's CDR3 is CASSDIGTWGYTF. The DNA for the CDR3 is TGTGCCAGCAGTGACATCGGCACCTGGGGCTACACCTTC. This chain uses TRBV6-4 with TRBJ1-2; D ambiguous. V was clipped by 2 bases and J by 8 bases, with 12 bases between them. The germline V gene encodes CDR1 MRHNA and CDR2 SNTAGT. This CDR3 region has 13 residues.

This rearrangement joins TRBV9 to TRBJ2-2; D ambiguous. Germline-derived CDR1 and CDR2 are SGDLS and YYNGEE. The CDR3 length is 15 residues. The germline V and J ends were trimmed by 0 bases and 2 bases, with 8 bases remaining between them. The CDR3, as DNA: TGTGCCAGCAGCGTAGCCTCTCTAAACACCGGGGAGCTGTTTTTT. Translation gives CASSVASLNTGELFF. The full variable domain, completed using reference TRBV9 and TRBJ2-2, is DSGVTQTPKHLITATGQRVTLRCSPRSGDLSVYWYQQSLDQGLQFLIQYYNGEERAKGNILERFSAQQFPDLHSELNLSSLELGDSALYFCASSVASLNTGELFFGEGSRLTVL.

J is TRBJ2-3 and V is TRBV3-1 (or the pseudogene TRBV3-2); 7 positions match TRBD2. CDR1 and CDR2 (germline): LGHDT, YNNKEL (reference sequence). V gave up 6 bases and J gave up 5 bases; unmatched junction bases: 2. The length of the CDR3 is 12 residues. The CDR3 spells CASRASGDTQYF. In DNA, the CDR3 is TGTGCCAGCAGGGCTAGCGGAGATACGCAGTATTTT.

CDR3 protein: CASSEEAGGSYGYTF. In DNA form, the CDR3 reads TGTGCCAGCAGCGAGGAGGCAGGGGGCAGCTATGGCTACACCTTC. The V and J genes are TRBV9 and TRBJ1-2; 8 bases align to TRBD1. The V gene's germline CDR1 is SGDLS and CDR2 YYNGEE. The CDR3 contains 15 residues. With 3 bases clipped from V and 4 bases from J, the junction kept 8 bases outside the gene matches.

The chain employs TRBV30 and TRBJ1-1; a possible D gene is TRBD1 (5 bases). The length of the CDR3 is 14 residues. V dropped 8 bases and J dropped 1 base, with 17 bases sitting between them. In germline, CDR1 is GTSNPN, CDR2 SVGIG (reference sequence). CDR3 amino acids: CALNRDWKNTEAFF. DNA for the CDR3: TGTGCCCTTAACCGGGACTGGAAGAACACTGAAGCTTTCTTT.

This clone was observed a single time. V usage is TRBV7-3 and J usage is TRBJ2-3, with 12 positions matching TRBD2. The CDR3 is 16 amino acids. V dropped 5 bases and J dropped 6; count of bases not matched to a gene: 9. Germline assignment: CDR1 SGHTA and CDR2 FQGTGA. CDR3 nucleotides: TGTGCCAGCAGCCACCTGACTAGCGGGGGATCGGATACGCAGTATTTT. This sequence encodes CASSHLTSGGSDTQYF.

J is TRBJ1-3 and V is TRBV29-1, with 7 bases that match TRBD1. CDR3 length: 20 amino acids. Trimming at V came to 3 bases and at J to 4 bases, leaving 24 bases not matched to a gene. CDR1 and CDR2 (germline): SQVTM, ANQGSEA. The CDR3 nucleotides are TGCAGCGTTGAGGGGCCCGCCCCAGCACAGGGGTTATTGGCAGGAAACACCATATATTTT. Its translation is CSVEGPAPAQGLLAGNTIYF.

The chain has TRBV5-1 and TRBJ2-7, with D perhaps TRBD2 (5 bases). CDR1 is SGHRS, CDR2 YFSETQ, per germline. This CDR3 spans 12 amino acids. Trimming left V 5 bases short and J 7 bases short, with 13 bases between. The CDR3 DNA is TGCGCCAGCAGGGACTCAACGGGGGAGCAGTACGTC. Encoded protein: CASRDSTGEQYV.

The chain couples TRBV10-3 to TRBJ2-2; D is possibly TRBD1 or TRBD2 (5 bases each). Germline V gene lookup returns CDR1 ENHRY and CDR2 SYGVKD. The CDR3 is made up of 14 amino acids. Trimming stripped 10 bases from V and 2 bases from J, with 14 bases between. The CDR3 is CATTRDPNTGELFF. Written as DNA, the CDR3 is TGTGCCACGACCCGGGACCCAAACACCGGGGAGCTGTTTTTT.

This chain joins TRBV6-6 and TRBJ2-3; D remains ambiguous. V was clipped by 2 bases and J by 2 bases, with 8 bases between them. Germline CDR1 MNHNY, CDR2 SVGAGI (reference sequence). The CDR3 runs to 14 residues. The CDR3 sequence is CASSYTSYTDTQYF. The DNA for the CDR3 is TGTGCCAGCAGTTACACATCCTACACAGATACGCAGTATTTT.

V usage is TRBV19 and J usage is TRBJ1-2, with D unresolved. Deletions cut 9 bases from V and 5 bases from J, with 19 bases between. The CDR3 is 14 amino acids. Germline V lookup: CDR1 LNHDA, CDR2 SQIVND (reference sequence). The chain's CDR3 is CASTEGFGRYGYTF. The CDR3 DNA sequence: TGTGCCAGCACCGAAGGGTTTGGAAGATATGGCTACACCTTC.

In its sample, this clone was seen a few times. This rearrangement joins TRBV4-1 to TRBJ1-6; D unclear. V was cut by 9 bases and J by 6 bases, with 0 bases left in between. This CDR3 has 9 residues. Germline assignment: CDR1 MGHRA and CDR2 YSYEKL. CDR3 in DNA: TGCGCCAGTAATTCACCCCTCCACTTT. Protein sequence: CASNSPLHF.

J is TRBJ1-1 and V is TRBV7-2; D ambiguous. The CDR3 runs to 14 residues. V was pared by 2 bases and J by 1 base, with 8 bases between. Germline CDR1 reads SGHTA; CDR2 reads FQGNSA. CDR3 bases: TGTGCCAGCAGCTTAAATGGCAGGAACACTGAAGCTTTCTTT. It is translated as CASSLNGRNTEAFF. Using reference TRBV7-2 and TRBJ1-1 for the parts outside the CDR3, the full variable domain is GAGVSQSPSNKVTEKGKDVELRCDPISGHTALYWYRQSLGQGLEFLIYFQGNSAPDKSGLPSDRFSAERTGGSVSTLTIQRTQQEDSAVYLCASSLNGRNTEAFFGQGTRLTVV.